The source of this T cell receptor beta chain is a study of immune heterogeneity within non-small cell lung tumors. Study at large: The composition of the tumors was a few squamous cell carcinomas, under twelve non-squamous carcinomas and 1 not otherwise specified. Study-level points and caveats: Identical dominant CDR3 beta clonotypes recurred among a patient's tumor sites, alongside site-unique high-frequency clones.

A multiplex PCR containing 32 V primers and 13 J primers was used to amplify TCR beta CDR3. TCRdb called the multiplex PCR reads again in MiXCR, with one record for every CDR3 protein. The sample includes 30,000 to 40,000 distinct CDR3 sequences, around 28% of them seen just once. Concerning this clonotype: Its antigen is still unknown. Possible read error: a much larger clone is one base away.

Template material comprised bulk tumor genomic DNA at roughly 600 ng per sample. During surgery, each primary tumor gave multiple biopsies spaced as far apart as possible. Curative surgical treatment was performed in patients who had newly diagnosed, untreated non-small cell lung cancer. The germline CDR1 and CDR2 sequences are SGHAT and FQNNGV. This CDR3 region has 14 residues. The sequence derives from a man aged 40-49 years with non-small cell lung cancer. This chain joins TRBV11-2 and TRBJ1-1, with 8 bases aligning to TRBD1. The sample consisted of lung tumor tissue. DNA for the CDR3: TGTGCCAGCATCTTAGACGGCAGGGGGCCTGAAGCTTTCTTT. This translates into CASILDGRGPEAFF.